Shown below are 10 T cell receptor beta chains from a single sample sequenced in a study of human T cells and chemical hapten exposure. The time point denotes: patch test 2, 6 weeks after DPC sensitization. Treatment denoted: therapeutic diphenylcyclopropenone sensitization with weekly scalp DPC. Each CDR3 protein is one row after TCRdb ran MiXCR on the RACE reads. The sample records nearly 95,000 distinct CDR3 sequences, 9.5% to 11% being singletons. Sequencing used whole blood, obtained in connection with sensitization to the hapten diphenylcyclopropenone (DPC). These receptors came from a man in his forties or fifties with alopecia areata. Some clones in this sample may be carry-over from other donors' samples.

This clonotype was recorded at least ten times. The chain couples TRBV24-1 to TRBJ2-5; D tentatively reads TRBD1 or TRBD2 (6 bases each). The CDR3 is made up of 12 amino acids. CDR1 is KGHDR and CDR2 is SFDVKD in the germline V gene. The V and J ends lost 6 bases and 4 bases respectively, with 8 bases between them. CDR3 nucleotide sequence: TGTGCCACCAGTAAGGGGGGAGAGACCCAGTACTTC. This encodes CATSKGGETQYF.

The chain combines TRBV27 with TRBJ2-7; TRBD2 matches at 12 bases. J lost 5 bases, V lost 5 bases, and 19 bases had no gene match. The length of the CDR3 is 19 residues. Germline values: CDR1 MNHEY, CDR2 SMNVEV (reference sequence). CDR3 amino acids: CASSIFLPSLAGGPHEQYF. In DNA form, the CDR3 reads TGTGCCAGCAGTATCTTCCTGCCGAGTCTAGCGGGAGGGCCCCACGAGCAGTACTTC.

This clonotype was seen many times. CDR3 in amino acids: CASSRGLLPNNEQFF. CDR3 nucleotides: TGTGCCAGCAGCCGGGGACTGTTGCCCAACAATGAGCAGTTCTTC. V usage is TRBV11-1 and J usage is TRBJ2-1, with D possibly TRBD2 on 6 matching bases. The germline V gene has CDR1 SGHAT and CDR2 FQDESV (reference sequence). The CDR3 consists of 15 residues. The V end was cut by 5 bases, the J end by 5 bases, with 16 bases between.

In this sample, this clonotype turned up many times. The gene calls are TRBV7-2 and TRBJ1-6; D is perhaps TRBD1 (6 bases). Germline V gene data show CDR1 as SGHTA and CDR2 as FQGNSA. This CDR3 region has 15 residues. V was trimmed by 5 bases and J by 6 bases, leaving 14 bases between them. The CDR3 DNA is TGTGCCAGCAGCCTTACCGGGACAACTAATTCACCCCTCCACTTT. This sequence encodes CASSLTGTTNSPLHF. The variable domain in full, with the rest retrieved from reference TRBV7-2 and TRBJ1-6, is GAGVSQSPSNKVTEKGKDVELRCDPISGHTALYWYRQSLGQGLEFLIYFQGNSAPDKSGLPSDRFSAERTGGSVSTLTIQRTQQEDSAVYLCASSLTGTTNSPLHFGNGTRLTVT.

This clonotype was seen a handful of times. The chain joins TRBV9 to TRBJ1-5; no firm D call. Germline loops: CDR1 SGDLS, CDR2 YYNGEE. Trimming took off 0 bases at V and 0 bases at J, with 4 bases between the two ends. CDR3 length: 14 amino acids. The CDR3 DNA reads TGTGCCAGCAGCGTAGGGGTTAGCAATCAGCCCCAGCATTTT. As protein: CASSVGVSNQPQHF.

In its sample, this clonotype was seen a few times. The chain is built from TRBV4-1 and TRBJ2-1, with 16 bases lining up with TRBD2. The V and J ends lost 2 bases and 4 bases, in that order; junction bases with no gene match: 11. Germline loops: CDR1 MGHRA, CDR2 YSYEKL. The CDR3 contains 20 residues. CDR3 loop: CASSQPPGLAGGPDYNEQFF. CDR3 sequence (DNA): TGCGCCAGCAGCCAACCCCCGGGACTAGCGGGAGGGCCTGATTACAATGAGCAGTTCTTC.

V and J are TRBV29-1 and TRBJ2-1; 7 nucleotides match TRBD1. V lost 3 bases and J lost 3; bases outside the gene matches: 5. This CDR3 is built from 14 residues. The germline gives CDR1 SQVTM, CDR2 ANQGSEA. The CDR3 sequence: CSVDHRGIYNEQFF. CDR3 nucleotides: TGCAGCGTTGACCACAGGGGAATCTACAATGAGCAGTTCTTC.

The sample holds a few counts of this clonotype. The chain joins TRBV11-2 to TRBJ1-2, with D tentatively TRBD1 (5 bases). The germline CDR1 and CDR2 sequences are SGHAT and FQNNGV. The CDR3 has 14 amino acids. The V and J ends lost 5 bases and 4 bases respectively, with 14 bases between them. CDR3 residues: CASSPQGNFYGYTF. DNA for the CDR3: TGTGCCAGCAGCCCTCAGGGTAACTTCTATGGCTACACCTTC.

This clonotype was detected ten times or more. V is TRBV6-1 and J is TRBJ1-1; 8 nucleotides align to TRBD1. The junction had 2 bases not matched to a gene; V was cut back by 6 bases and J by 2 bases. Germline CDR1 and CDR2: MNHNS and SASEGT. The CDR3 runs 13 residues. The DNA for the CDR3 is TGTGCCAGCAGGACAGGGGCTAACACTGAAGCTTTCTTT. Its protein product is CASRTGANTEAFF.

The V gene is TRBV28, the J gene TRBJ2-7; perhaps TRBD2 as D (6 bases). The CDR3 is made up of 15 amino acids. V was cut by 6 bases and J by 0 bases, with 15 bases left in between. Germline V gene data show CDR1 as MDHEN and CDR2 as SYDVKM. CDR3 protein: CASSPGVAASYEQYF. The CDR3 bases are TGTGCCAGCAGCCCCGGGGTAGCGGCCTCCTACGAGCAGTACTTC.